The table lists the clone carrying this T cell receptor beta chain with a few counts. What it binds is not known. This record belongs to a study of response to subunit inactivated influenza vaccine. General study findings and limits: It was suggested by the authors that few new T cells are recruited by each seasonal influenza vaccination.

V was pared by 5 bases and J by 0 bases, with 10 bases between. The V gene's germline CDR1 is SGHDN and CDR2 FVKESK. The CDR3 sequence is 14 residues long. TCRdb called the RT-PCR reads again in MiXCR, with one record for every CDR3 protein. This sample yields hundreds of thousands of distinct CDR3 sequences, of which 14% are seen a single time; roughly 7.6% belongs to the top ten. J is TRBJ2-5 and V is TRBV14; the D is unclear. This specimen was PBMCs from blood, taken less than 15 days before vaccination. The TCR was taken from a man aged 50 to 60 who received an inactivated influenza vaccine. The CDR3 region is CASSGHPNQETQYF. The DNA for the CDR3 is TGTGCCAGCAGCGGCCACCCGAACCAAGAGACCCAGTACTTC.